Each of the 28 T cell receptor beta chains below was sequenced from the same sample in a study of a mutant IDH1 vaccine in newly diagnosed glioma. Their cognate antigens are unknown. Time point denoted: week 35, safety follow-up. The investigators gave 300 ug of mutant IDH1 20-mer peptide in each vaccine dose, together with topical imiquimod. Repertoires were generated with immunoSEQ multiplex PCR, while TCRdb's copy carries only in-frame clones and drops some. The table has under 35,000 clones, about four fifths seen once. This specimen consisted of PBMCs, obtained from a glioma patient whose treatment included an IDH1 peptide vaccine. These receptors were collected from a man aged 45-65 years with glioma.

Judged by abundance, this clone is medium-sized. The chain joins TRBV4-2 to TRBJ1-2; D not resolved. The CDR3 spans 15 residues. The germline CDR1 and CDR2 sequences are LGHNA and YNFKEQ. The V gene lost 0 bases and the J gene lost 4 bases, with 12 bases spanning the gap. The CDR3 spells CASSQERDPLYGYTF. As DNA, the CDR3 is TGTGCCAGCAGCCAAGAGCGGGATCCTCTCTATGGCTACACCTTC.

This clone showed up just a few times. The chain uses TRBV4-1 and TRBJ1-3; TRBD1 is a possible D gene (6 bases). V dropped 1 base and J dropped 0 bases, with 13 bases sitting between them. The CDR3 is 17 amino acids. Germline CDR1 MGHRA, CDR2 YSYEKL. The CDR3 loop is CASSQGGGLSSGNTIYF. As DNA, the CDR3 is TGCGCCAGCAGCCAAGGAGGGGGGCTCAGCTCTGGAAACACCATATATTTT.

This chain uses TRBV18 with TRBJ2-7, with TRBD2 as a possible D gene (7 bases). The CDR3 sequence is 13 residues long. The V and J ends lost 6 bases and 5 bases respectively, with 14 bases between them. Looked up from germline, CDR1 is KGHSH and CDR2 is LQKENI. This CDR3 is CASSQGGGNEQYF. CDR3 bases: TGTGCCAGCTCCCAGGGAGGGGGGAACGAGCAGTACTTC. The variable domain in full, with the rest retrieved from reference TRBV18 and TRBJ2-7, is NAGVMQNPRHLVRRRGQEARLRCSPMKGHSHVYWYRQLPEEGLKFMVYLQKENIIDESGMPKERFSAEFPKEGPSILRIQQVVRGDSAAYFCASSQGGGNEQYFGPGTRLTVT.

In its sample, this clone was seen a few times. The V and J genes are TRBV2 and TRBJ1-2; possible D gene TRBD1, 5 bases. This CDR3 comprises 14 residues. Looked up from germline, CDR1 is SNHLY and CDR2 is FYNNEI. Deletions cut 8 bases from V and 0 bases from J, with 13 bases between. The CDR3 region is CASGDGPANYGYTF. CDR3 nucleotides: TGTGCCAGCGGGGACGGCCCGGCTAACTATGGCTACACCTTC.

This chain joins TRBV7-2 and TRBJ2-5, with D tentatively TRBD1 or TRBD2 (5 bases each). The germline V and J ends were trimmed by 0 bases and 4 bases, with 9 bases remaining between them. The CDR3 totals 14 residues. Germline lookup yields CDR1 SGHTA and CDR2 FQGNSA. CDR3 region: CASSLAGTAETQYF. The CDR3 nucleotides are TGTGCCAGCAGCTTAGCGGGGACGGCAGAGACCCAGTACTTC.

In its sample, this clone ranks as medium-sized (0.01 to 0.1%). The V gene is TRBV28, the J gene TRBJ1-4; 10 bases are shared with TRBD1. The CDR3 length is 16 residues. The germline gives CDR1 MDHEN, CDR2 SYDVKM. J was trimmed by 6 bases and V by 3 bases; bases with no gene match: 7. Here the CDR3 reads CASSFYFGQGDEKLFF. The CDR3 DNA reads as TGTGCCAGCAGTTTTTACTTTGGACAGGGGGATGAAAAACTGTTTTTT.

The chain links TRBV10-2 to TRBJ2-1; no clear D gene. Germline-derived CDR1 and CDR2 are WSHSY and SAAADI. Trimming pared 6 bases from V and 7 bases from J, leaving 13 bases between. CDR3 length equals 13 residues. The CDR3 DNA reads TGCGCCAGCAGCCTCTCAGTGGGTAATGAGCAGTTCTTC. Its protein product is CASSLSVGNEQFF.

This clone was seen a single time. The chain is built from TRBV4-3 and TRBJ1-2; TRBD1 aligns across 7 bases. Germline V CDR1 and CDR2: LGHNA, YSLEER. CDR3 size: 14 residues. V lost 4 bases to trimming and J lost 8 bases; unmatched junction nucleotides: 10. CDR3 sequence (DNA): TGCGCCAGCAGCCCTTCAGGGGGAGGCGACGGCTACACCTTC. This gives the protein CASSPSGGGDGYTF.

V gene TRBV5-6 combines with J gene TRBJ2-2; tentatively, D is TRBD1 or TRBD2 (6 bases each). Germline lookup yields CDR1 SGHDT and CDR2 YYEEEE. The CDR3 consists of 18 residues. Between the trimmed V and J ends, which lost 2 bases and 8 bases, there was a span of 25 bases. The CDR3 reads CASSFSSGRGLNVGELFF. CDR3 DNA: TGTGCCAGCAGCTTTTCAAGTGGACGGGGGCTTAATGTAGGGGAGCTGTTTTTT.

V gene TRBV2 combines with J gene TRBJ2-3; D may be TRBD2 (6 bases). The CDR3 sequence is 13 residues long. Trimming shortened V by 8 bases and J by 4 bases, and 13 bases separated the two germline ends. CDR1 and CDR2 from the germline V gene are SNHLY and FYNNEI. In DNA form, the CDR3 reads TGTGCCAGCCCGGGGACTCCTTCAGATACGCAGTATTTT. Protein product: CASPGTPSDTQYF.

The chain has TRBV6-1 and TRBJ1-6, with 10 bases fitting TRBD1. In germline, CDR1 is MNHNS, CDR2 SASEGT. Trimming at V came to 6 bases and at J to 15 bases, leaving 8 bases not matched to a gene. The CDR3 is made up of 13 amino acids. The CDR3 region has the DNA TGTGCCAGCAGAGACAGGGGGCCCATGGTCCTCCACTTT. Protein product: CASRDRGPMVLHF.

The chain is built from TRBV9 and TRBJ2-2; D gene unclear. Germline CDR1 is SGDLS and CDR2 is YYNGEE. CDR3 size: 14 residues. Trimming cost V 7 bases and J 3 bases, with 13 bases left between them. CDR3 DNA sequence: TGTGCCAGCGGTGGAGACCCTTACACCGGGGAGCTGTTTTTT. Protein: CASGGDPYTGELFF.

The chain joins TRBV10-3 to TRBJ2-3; D not certain. This CDR3 region has 11 residues. Trimming took off 3 bases at V and 3 bases at J, with 1 base between the two ends. The germline V gene encodes CDR1 ENHRY and CDR2 SYGVKD. CDR3 sequence: CAISETDTQYF. CDR3 DNA: TGTGCCATCAGTGAAACAGATACGCAGTATTTT.

This chain links TRBV7-8 with TRBJ2-7; possible D gene TRBD1, 6 bases. Germline V gives CDR1 SGHVS, CDR2 FQNEAQ. Trimming stripped 1 base from V and 4 bases from J, with 8 bases between. The CDR3 is made up of 13 amino acids. The CDR3 sequence is CASSLEDSYEQYF. The CDR3 nucleotides read TGTGCCAGCAGCTTAGAGGACAGTTACGAGCAGTACTTC.

V usage is TRBV30 and J usage is TRBJ1-2; D is undetermined. Trimming left V 0 bases short and J 8 bases short, with 13 bases between. The germline gives CDR1 GTSNPN, CDR2 SVGIG (reference sequence). This CDR3 contains 13 residues. CDR3 sequence (DNA): TGTGCCTGGAGTGTTGGCTCTCAGACAGGCTACACCTTC. Translation gives CAWSVGSQTGYTF.

The chain joins TRBV7-9 to TRBJ2-1; no reliable D call. Germline V lookup: CDR1 SEHNR, CDR2 FQNEAQ (reference sequence). The CDR3 has 14 residues. Deletions cut 3 bases from V and 5 bases from J, with 11 bases between. The CDR3 nucleotides are TGTGCCAGCAGCTTTTCCCGGGCTAACAATGAGCAGTTCTTC. It encodes CASSFSRANNEQFF.

CDR3 sequence: CASSLASADGYTF. As DNA, the CDR3 is TGTGCCAGCAGCTTAGCCAGCGCAGACGGCTACACCTTC. This chain links TRBV7-2 with TRBJ1-2; D unclear. The CDR3 is made up of 13 amino acids. The V and J ends lost 0 bases and 8 bases respectively, with 10 bases between them. Germline V gene data show CDR1 as SGHTA and CDR2 as FQGNSA.

The chain couples TRBV2 to TRBJ1-6; 7 nucleotides align to TRBD1. V dropped 6 bases and J dropped 10; count of bases not matched to a gene: 12. Looked up from germline, CDR1 is SNHLY and CDR2 is FYNNEI. CDR3 length equals 15 residues. The CDR3 DNA sequence: TGTGCCAGCAGAACAGAAGGACAGGCGTTATCACCCCTCCACTTT. Amino acids: CASRTEGQALSPLHF.

The chain has TRBV19 and TRBJ2-2; 9 bases are a match to TRBD1. V was clipped by 5 bases and J by 2 bases; unmatched bases: 3. This CDR3 has 15 amino acids. Germline values: CDR1 LNHDA, CDR2 SQIVND (reference sequence). The CDR3 bases are TGTGCCAGTAGTCCGGGACAGGGCAACACCGGGGAGCTGTTTTTT. It is translated as CASSPGQGNTGELFF.

The chain joins TRBV5-1 to TRBJ1-4; no clear D. Trimming took off 0 bases at V and 8 bases at J, with 8 bases between the two ends. The CDR3 runs 13 residues. From germline, CDR1 is SGHRS and CDR2 YFSETQ. The chain's CDR3 is CASSLDRREKLFF. The CDR3 coding sequence is TGCGCCAGCAGCTTGGACCGGCGGGAAAAACTGTTTTTT.

In nucleotides, the CDR3 is TGTGCCAGCAGTCCCCTTTTCCGCCTCCACTTT. It encodes CASSPLFRLHF. The chain couples TRBV28 to TRBJ1-6; no reliable D call. The length of the CDR3 is 11 residues. Trimming took off 5 bases at V and 15 bases at J, with 11 bases between the two ends. CDR1 and CDR2 (germline): MDHEN, SYDVKM. The full variable domain, with the rest looked up from reference TRBV28 and TRBJ1-6, is DVKVTQSSRYLVKRTGEKVFLECVQDMDHENMFWYRQDPGLGLRLIYFSYDVKMKEKGDIPEGYSVSREKKERFSLILESASTNQTSMYLCASSPLFRLHFGNGTRLTVT.

This clone came up once. The chain joins TRBV7-2 to TRBJ2-7, with D possibly being TRBD2 (5 bases). CDR1 and CDR2 (germline): SGHTA, FQGNSA. The CDR3 has 12 amino acids. The V end was cut by 6 bases, the J end by 3 bases, with 9 bases between. CDR3 bases: TGTGCCAGCAGTCCCCGGGGCTACGAGCAGTACTTC. Translating it yields CASSPRGYEQYF.

This clone came up a few times. The chain uses TRBV7-2 and TRBJ2-7, with 8 bases fitting TRBD1. Looked up from germline, CDR1 is SGHTA and CDR2 is FQGNSA. V lost 4 bases to trimming and J lost 3 bases; unmatched junction nucleotides: 5. This CDR3 is 14 amino acids long. The CDR3 is CASSSGTGYYEQYF. DNA of the CDR3: TGTGCCAGCAGCTCCGGGACAGGATACTACGAGCAGTACTTC.

The chain is built from TRBV28 and TRBJ2-5; D is undetermined. Trimming took 2 bases from V and 3 from J, leaving 10 bases between them. Germline V CDR1 and CDR2: MDHEN, SYDVKM. The CDR3 runs to 14 residues. The CDR3 loop is CASSLLQQEETQYF. The CDR3 DNA reads TGTGCCAGCAGTTTACTGCAGCAGGAAGAGACCCAGTACTTC.

The table lists this clone with a count of one. This chain joins TRBV5-1 and TRBJ1-4, with D unresolved. Trimming pared 0 bases from V and 1 base from J, leaving 1 base between. The germline V gene encodes CDR1 SGHRS and CDR2 YFSETQ. This CDR3 comprises 13 residues. Written as DNA, the CDR3 is TGCGCCAGCAGCTTGGAAACTAATGAAAAACTGTTTTTT. This gives the protein CASSLETNEKLFF.

This clone was picked up one time. The chain links TRBV6-1 to TRBJ1-5, with D possibly matching TRBD1 (5 bases). The CDR3 has 13 amino acids. V lost 8 bases and J lost 3, with 11 bases in between. Germline assignment: CDR1 MNHNS and CDR2 SASEGT. This chain's CDR3 is CASSGGNNQPQHF. CDR3 sequence (DNA): TGTGCCAGCTCGGGGGGTAACAATCAGCCCCAGCATTTT.

The chain employs TRBV14 and TRBJ2-3; D gene unclear. The CDR3 has 15 residues. Between the trimmed V and J ends, which lost 1 base and 2 bases, there was a span of 10 bases. Per the germline V gene, CDR1 is SGHDN and CDR2 is FVKESK. CDR3 sequence: CASSQGLSLTDTQYF. CDR3 bases: TGTGCCAGCAGCCAAGGGCTTTCCCTCACAGATACGCAGTATTTT.

In its sample, this clone is medium-sized. CDR3 amino acids: CASSLGAHRYQETQYF. In nucleotides, the CDR3 is TGTGCCAGCAGCTTAGGGGCACACCGGTACCAAGAGACCCAGTACTTC. This rearrangement joins TRBV7-9 to TRBJ2-5; no reliable D call. The V gene's germline CDR1 is SEHNR and CDR2 FQNEAQ (reference sequence). The V gene lost 1 base and the J gene lost 0 bases, with 12 bases spanning the gap. This CDR3 contains 16 residues.